This section outlines one TCR beta chain sequence together with its context. Its antigen is unknown. This CDR3 region has 13 residues. CDR1 is SGHRS and CDR2 is YFSETQ in the germline V gene. V lost 4 bases, J lost 1 base, and 8 bases lay in between. This sample stems from a study of PD-1 blockade in classical Hodgkin lymphoma. General study points: Newly diagnosed patients were reported to exhibit reduced baseline TCR diversity relative to healthy donors. Whatever underlies the repertoire differences (possibly disease activity or prior therapy) remains undefined.

Sample time point: newly diagnosed, previously untreated cHL patient sample. Newly diagnosed classical Hodgkin lymphoma PBMCs, still untreated, provided the comparison samples. TCRdb's copy holds only in-frame clones and misses some; the assay was immunoSEQ multiplex PCR. The data show approximately 45,000 clones, roughly 93% seen once. Sequencing used peripheral blood mononuclear cells (PBMCs). This clonotype was obtained from a human donor with classical Hodgkin lymphoma. The chain is built from TRBV5-1 and TRBJ1-1; D possibly corresponds to TRBD1 (5 bases). The CDR3 nucleotides are TGCGCCAGCAGCATCGGACAGAACACTGAAGCTTTCTTT. It encodes CASSIGQNTEAFF.